Listed below are T cell receptor beta chains from one sample, sequenced in a study of control samples from healthy donors and cancer patients. The protocol was immunoSEQ multiplex PCR, while the TCRdb copy is restricted to in-frame clones and leaves out a portion. The data contain more than 65,000 clones, around four fifths of them singletons. Sequencing was done on a sample of blood. These receptors all come from a man between 50 and 59 years old in good health. Both conserved end residues are trimmed from each CDR3.

TRBJ2-7,TRBV6-5,ASTNPGTWRYEQY
TRBJ1-1,TRBV11-2,ASSSQDGFEAF
TRBJ1-2,TRBV6-5,ASSRITGYYGYT
TRBJ2-5,TRBV5-4,ASSLRQSETQY
TRBJ1-1,TRBV11-2,ASSLTGGGADTEAF
TRBJ2-2,TRBV28,ASSLYTANTGELF
TRBJ1-5,TRBV24-1,ATSEGGWTGGQPRH
TRBJ1-2,TRBV2,ASVPTVNYGYT
TRBJ2-7,TRBV7-2,ASSQLAGIGGEQY
TRBJ2-7,TRBV5-5,ASSFVAGGPREQY
TRBJ2-7,TRBV7-6,ASSGSGSLKEQY
TRBJ1-1,TRBV11-3,ASSPTPYTEAF
TRBJ1-2,TRBV28,ASRTGVANYGYT
TRBJ2-7,TRBV7-6,ASSLGAGDYYEQY
TRBJ2-1,TRBV19,ASSKGGWLSLDNEQF
TRBJ1-1,TRBV7-9,ASSPNRGGNTEAF
TRBJ1-1,TRBV4-2,ASSQAPPNTEAF
TRBJ2-1,TRBV11-2,ASSLTLLSEQF
TRBJ1-3,TRBV4-3,ASSYSTAGASGNTIY
TRBJ2-7,TRBV27,ASSFTGRSDEQY
TRBJ2-1,TRBV12-3/TRBV12-4,ASRREVNNEQF
TRBJ2-3,TRBV7-9,ASSVSGSLTDTQY
TRBJ1-5,TRBV28,ASSLHRNSNQPQH
TRBJ2-3,TRBV29-1,SVGTAGVADTQY
TRBJ2-5,TRBV5-4,ASSLTSGWAVQETQY
TRBJ2-1,TRBV4-1,ASSQEGLSEQF
TRBJ1-1,TRBV7-9,ASSLDTLNTEAF
TRBJ2-2,TRBV6-5,ASSLWGQGNTGELF
TRBJ2-5,TRBV5-3,ARSLRFQETQY
TRBJ2-3,TRBV5-1,ASRTSGSTDTQY
TRBJ2-7,TRBV11-1,ASSLSGNSREQY
TRBJ2-1,TRBV4-3,ASSQDRSNLGNEQF